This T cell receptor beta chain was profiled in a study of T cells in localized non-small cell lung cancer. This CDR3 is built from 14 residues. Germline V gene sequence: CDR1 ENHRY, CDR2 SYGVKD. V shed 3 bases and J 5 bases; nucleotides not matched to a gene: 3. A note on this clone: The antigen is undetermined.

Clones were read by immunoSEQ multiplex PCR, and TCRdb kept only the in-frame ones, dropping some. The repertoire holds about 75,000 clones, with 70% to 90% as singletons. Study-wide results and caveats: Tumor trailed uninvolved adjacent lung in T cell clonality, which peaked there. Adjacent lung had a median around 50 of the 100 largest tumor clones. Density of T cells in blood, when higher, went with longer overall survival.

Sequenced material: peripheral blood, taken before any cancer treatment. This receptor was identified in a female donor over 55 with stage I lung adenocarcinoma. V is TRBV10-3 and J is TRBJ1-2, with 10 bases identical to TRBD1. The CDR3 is CAISDGQGVYGYTF. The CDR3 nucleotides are TGTGCCATCAGTGACGGACAGGGGGTGTATGGCTACACCTTC.